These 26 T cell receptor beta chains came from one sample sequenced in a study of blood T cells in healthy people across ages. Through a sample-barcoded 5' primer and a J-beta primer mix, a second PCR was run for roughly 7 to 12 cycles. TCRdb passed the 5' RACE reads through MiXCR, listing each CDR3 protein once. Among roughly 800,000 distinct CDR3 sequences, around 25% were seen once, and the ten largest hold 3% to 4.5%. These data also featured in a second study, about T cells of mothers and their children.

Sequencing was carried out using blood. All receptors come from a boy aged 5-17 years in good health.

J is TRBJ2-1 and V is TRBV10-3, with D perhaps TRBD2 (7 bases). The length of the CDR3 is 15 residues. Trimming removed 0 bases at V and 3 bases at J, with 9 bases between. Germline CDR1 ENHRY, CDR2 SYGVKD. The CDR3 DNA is TGTGCCATCAGTGAGTCCGGGGGGCTCTACAATGAGCAGTTCTTC. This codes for CAISESGGLYNEQFF.

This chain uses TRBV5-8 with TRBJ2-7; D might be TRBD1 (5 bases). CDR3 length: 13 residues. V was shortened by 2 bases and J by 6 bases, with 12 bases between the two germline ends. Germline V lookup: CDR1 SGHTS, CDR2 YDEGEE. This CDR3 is CASSFLGRAEQYF. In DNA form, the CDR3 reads TGTGCCAGCAGCTTTCTAGGCAGGGCCGAGCAGTACTTC.

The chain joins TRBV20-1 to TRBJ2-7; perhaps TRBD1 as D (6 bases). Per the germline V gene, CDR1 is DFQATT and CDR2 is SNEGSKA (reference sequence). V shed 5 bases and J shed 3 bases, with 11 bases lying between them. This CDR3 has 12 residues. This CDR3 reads CSAWGPDYEQYF. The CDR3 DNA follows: TGCAGTGCTTGGGGGCCTGACTACGAGCAGTACTTC.

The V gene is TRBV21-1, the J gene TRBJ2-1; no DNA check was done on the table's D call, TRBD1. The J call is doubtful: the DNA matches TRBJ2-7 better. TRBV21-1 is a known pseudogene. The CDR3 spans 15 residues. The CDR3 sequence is CASSELRDRVHEQYF. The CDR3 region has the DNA TGTGCCAGCAGCGAACTCCGGGACAGGGTCCACGAGCAGTACTTC.

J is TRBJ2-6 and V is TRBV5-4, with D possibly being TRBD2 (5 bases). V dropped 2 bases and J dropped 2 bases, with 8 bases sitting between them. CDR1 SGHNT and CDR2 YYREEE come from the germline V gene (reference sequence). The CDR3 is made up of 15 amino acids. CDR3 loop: CASSFPGTGANVLTF. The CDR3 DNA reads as TGTGCCAGCAGCTTCCCGGGGACTGGGGCCAACGTCCTGACTTTC.

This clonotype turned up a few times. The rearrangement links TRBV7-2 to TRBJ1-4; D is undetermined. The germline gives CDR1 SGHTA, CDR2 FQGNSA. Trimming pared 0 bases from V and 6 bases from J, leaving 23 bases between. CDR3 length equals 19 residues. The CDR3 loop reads CASSLAIVPGNFGDEKLFF. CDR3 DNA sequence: TGTGCCAGCAGCTTAGCCATAGTCCCGGGAAACTTCGGGGATGAAAAACTGTTTTTT.

The CDR3 loop reads CASSPGQGEWDTEAFF. The CDR3, as DNA: TGTGCCAGCAGCCCGGGACAGGGGGAGTGGGACACTGAAGCTTTCTTT. The V gene is TRBV7-2, the J gene TRBJ1-1, with 11 bases identical to TRBD1. The CDR3 is 16 residues long. Trimming took 5 bases from V and 3 from J; bases not matched to a gene: 8. Germline loops: CDR1 SGHTA, CDR2 FQGNSA.

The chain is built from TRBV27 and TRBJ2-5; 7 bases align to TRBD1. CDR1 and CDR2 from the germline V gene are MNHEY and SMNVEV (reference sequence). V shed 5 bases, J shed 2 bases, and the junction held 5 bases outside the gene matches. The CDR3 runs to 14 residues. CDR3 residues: CASSDGRGQETQYF. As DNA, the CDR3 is TGTGCCAGCAGTGATGGCAGGGGGCAAGAGACCCAGTACTTC.

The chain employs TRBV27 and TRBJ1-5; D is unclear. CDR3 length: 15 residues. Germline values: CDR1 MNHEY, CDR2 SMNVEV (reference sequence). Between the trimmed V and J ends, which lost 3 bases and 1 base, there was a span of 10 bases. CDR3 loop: CASSLALGSNQPQHF. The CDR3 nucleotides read TGTGCCAGCAGTTTGGCATTGGGAAGCAATCAGCCCCAGCATTTT.

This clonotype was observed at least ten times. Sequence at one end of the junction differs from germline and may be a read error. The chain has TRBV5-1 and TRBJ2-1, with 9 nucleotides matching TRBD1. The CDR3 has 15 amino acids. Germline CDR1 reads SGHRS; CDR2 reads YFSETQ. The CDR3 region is CASSLTGGSYNEQFF. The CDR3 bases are TGTGCCAGCAGTTTGACAGGGGGCTCCTACAATGAGCAGTTCTTC.

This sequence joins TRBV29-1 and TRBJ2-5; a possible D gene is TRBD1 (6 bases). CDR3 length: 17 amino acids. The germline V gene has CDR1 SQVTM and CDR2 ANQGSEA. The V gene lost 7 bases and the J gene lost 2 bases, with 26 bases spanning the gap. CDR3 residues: CSGLQGPYRYAQETQYF. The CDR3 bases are TGCAGCGGTTTACAGGGACCCTACCGTTACGCACAAGAGACCCAGTACTTC.

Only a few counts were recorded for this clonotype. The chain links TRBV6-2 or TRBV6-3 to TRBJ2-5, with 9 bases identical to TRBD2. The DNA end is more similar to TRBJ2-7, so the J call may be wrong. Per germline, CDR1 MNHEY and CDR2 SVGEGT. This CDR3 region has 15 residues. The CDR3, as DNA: TGTGCCAGCAGACCGCCGGGACTAGCTTTCTACGAGCAGTACTTC. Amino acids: CASRPPGLAFYEQYF.

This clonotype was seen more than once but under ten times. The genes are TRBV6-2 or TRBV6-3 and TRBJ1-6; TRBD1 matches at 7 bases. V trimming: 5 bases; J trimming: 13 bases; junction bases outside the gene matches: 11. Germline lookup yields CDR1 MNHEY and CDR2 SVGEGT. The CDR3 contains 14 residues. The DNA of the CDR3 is TGTGCCAGCAGTGCGGATAAGACAGGGCCGCCCCTCCACTTT. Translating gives CASSADKTGPPLHF.

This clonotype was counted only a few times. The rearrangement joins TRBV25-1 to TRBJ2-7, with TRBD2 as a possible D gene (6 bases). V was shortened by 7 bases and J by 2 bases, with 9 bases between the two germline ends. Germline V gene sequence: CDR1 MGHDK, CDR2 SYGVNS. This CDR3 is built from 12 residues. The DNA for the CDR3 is TGTGCCAGCAATGCGGGGACCTACGAGCAGTACTTC. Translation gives CASNAGTYEQYF.

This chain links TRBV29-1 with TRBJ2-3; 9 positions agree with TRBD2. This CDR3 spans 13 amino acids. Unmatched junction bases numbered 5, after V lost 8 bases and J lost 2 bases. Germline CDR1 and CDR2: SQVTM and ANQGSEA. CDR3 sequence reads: CSRGTSNTDTQYF. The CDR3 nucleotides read TGCAGCAGGGGGACTAGCAACACAGATACGCAGTATTTT.

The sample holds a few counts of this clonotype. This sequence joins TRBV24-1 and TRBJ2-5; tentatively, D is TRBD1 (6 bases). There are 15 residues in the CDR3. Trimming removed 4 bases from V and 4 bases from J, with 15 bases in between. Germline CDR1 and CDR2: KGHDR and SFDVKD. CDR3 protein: CATSEWDTLGETQYF. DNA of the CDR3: TGTGCCACCAGTGAATGGGACACCCTAGGAGAGACCCAGTACTTC.

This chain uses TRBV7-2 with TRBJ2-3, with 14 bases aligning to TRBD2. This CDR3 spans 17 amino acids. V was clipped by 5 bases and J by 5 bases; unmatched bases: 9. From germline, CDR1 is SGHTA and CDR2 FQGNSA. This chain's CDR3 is CASSGGLAGVRLDTQYF. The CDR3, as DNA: TGTGCCAGCAGCGGGGGACTAGCGGGGGTTCGGCTAGATACGCAGTATTTT. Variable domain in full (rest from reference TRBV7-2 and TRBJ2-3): GAGVSQSPSNKVTEKGKDVELRCDPISGHTALYWYRQSLGQGLEFLIYFQGNSAPDKSGLPSDRFSAERTGGSVSTLTIQRTQQEDSAVYLCASSGGLAGVRLDTQYFGPGTRLTVL.

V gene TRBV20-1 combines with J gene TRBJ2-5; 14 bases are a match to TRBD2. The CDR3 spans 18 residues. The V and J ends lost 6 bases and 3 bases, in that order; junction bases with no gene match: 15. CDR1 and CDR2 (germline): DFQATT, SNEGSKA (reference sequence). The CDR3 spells CSALPPGLAGANKETQYF. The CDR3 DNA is TGCAGTGCATTACCTCCGGGACTAGCGGGGGCAAATAAAGAGACCCAGTACTTC.

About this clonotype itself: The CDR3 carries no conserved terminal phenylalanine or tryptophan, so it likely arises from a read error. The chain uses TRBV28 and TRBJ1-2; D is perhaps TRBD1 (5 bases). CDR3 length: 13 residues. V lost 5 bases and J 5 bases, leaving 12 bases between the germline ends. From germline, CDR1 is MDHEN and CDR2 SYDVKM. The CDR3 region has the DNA TGTGCCAGCAGTCCCGATGGGGGGTATGGCTACACCTCC. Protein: CASSPDGGYGYTS.

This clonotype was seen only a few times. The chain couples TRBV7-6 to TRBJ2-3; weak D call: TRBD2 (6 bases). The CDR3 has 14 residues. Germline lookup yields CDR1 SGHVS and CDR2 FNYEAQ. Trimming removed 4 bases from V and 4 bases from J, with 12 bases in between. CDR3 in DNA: TGTGCCAGCAGCTCGGGACTCAACCCAGATACGCAGTATTTT. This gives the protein CASSSGLNPDTQYF.

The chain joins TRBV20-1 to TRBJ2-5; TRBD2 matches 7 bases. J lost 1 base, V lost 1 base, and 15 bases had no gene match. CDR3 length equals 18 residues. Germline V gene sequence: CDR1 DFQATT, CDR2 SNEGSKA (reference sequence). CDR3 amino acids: CSARVLGSLAAPQETQYF. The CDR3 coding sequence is TGCAGTGCTAGAGTTCTTGGCAGCCTAGCGGCCCCCCAAGAGACCCAGTACTTC.

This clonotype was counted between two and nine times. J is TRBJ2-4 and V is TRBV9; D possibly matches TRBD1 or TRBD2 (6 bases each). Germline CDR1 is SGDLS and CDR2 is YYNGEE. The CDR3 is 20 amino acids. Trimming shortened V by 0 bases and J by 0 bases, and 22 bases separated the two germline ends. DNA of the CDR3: TGTGCCAGCAGCGTAGGTTGGAATGGGGGGACACCTATAGCCAAAAACATTCAGTACTTC. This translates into CASSVGWNGGTPIAKNIQYF.

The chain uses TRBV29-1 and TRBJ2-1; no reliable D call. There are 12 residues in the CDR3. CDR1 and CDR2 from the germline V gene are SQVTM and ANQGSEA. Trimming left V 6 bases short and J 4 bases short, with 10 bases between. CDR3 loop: CSVDRDYNEQFF. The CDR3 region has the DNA TGCAGCGTCGACCGAGATTACAATGAGCAGTTCTTC.

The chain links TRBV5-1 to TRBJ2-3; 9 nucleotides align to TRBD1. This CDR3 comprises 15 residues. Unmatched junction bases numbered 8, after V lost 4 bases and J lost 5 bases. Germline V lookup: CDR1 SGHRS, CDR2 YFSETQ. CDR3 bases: TGCGCCAGCAGCCCCGGACAGGGGTGTGGAGATACGCAGTATTTT. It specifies CASSPGQGCGDTQYF.

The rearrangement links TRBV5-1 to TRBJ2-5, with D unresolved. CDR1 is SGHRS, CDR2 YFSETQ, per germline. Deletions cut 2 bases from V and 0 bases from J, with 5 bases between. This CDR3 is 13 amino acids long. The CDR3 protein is CASSFGNQETQYF. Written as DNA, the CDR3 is TGCGCCAGCAGCTTTGGGAACCAAGAGACCCAGTACTTC.

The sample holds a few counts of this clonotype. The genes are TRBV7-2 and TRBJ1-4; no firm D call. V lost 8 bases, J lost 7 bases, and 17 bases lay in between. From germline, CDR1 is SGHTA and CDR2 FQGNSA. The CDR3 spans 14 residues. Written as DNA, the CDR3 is TGTGCCAGCGCCCTCCGGGCAGGCGGTGAAAAACTGTTTTTT. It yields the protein CASALRAGGEKLFF.